These 21 T cell receptor beta chains share one sample of origin, sequenced in a study of T cell responses to AZD1222 COVID-19 vaccine. The data were produced by immunoSEQ multiplex PCR, yet TCRdb's version contains in-frame clones alone and is incomplete. Seen here are roughly 170,000 clones, about nine tenths observed once, and the top ten hold around 2.9%. Here the sequenced sample was peripheral blood, taken on day 0 of AZD1222 vaccination. Receptor source: an adult in good health.

The gene calls are TRBV28 and TRBJ2-5, with TRBD2 as a possible D gene (6 bases). V gave up 3 bases and J gave up 1 base, with 12 bases separating them. The CDR3 has 15 residues. Germline-derived CDR1 and CDR2 are MDHEN and SYDVKM. The CDR3 nucleotides are TGTGCCAGCAGTTTGGGGCGGGGATCCCAAGAGACCCAGTACTTC. Its protein product is CASSLGRGSQETQYF.

There are a few counts of this clone. The chain is built from TRBV6-1 and TRBJ1-2, with D possibly matching TRBD1 (5 bases). Germline CDR1 reads MNHNS; CDR2 reads SASEGT. The CDR3 consists of 15 residues. V lost 1 base and J lost 2, with 11 bases in between. The CDR3 reads CASSEGRTTNYGYTF. As DNA, the CDR3 is TGTGCCAGCAGTGAAGGCCGGACAACCAACTATGGCTACACCTTC.

The gene calls are TRBV6-5 and TRBJ2-1; the match to TRBD2 covers 9 bases. This CDR3 is built from 16 residues. Losses at the gene ends were 3 bases for V and 3 bases for J; bases not matched to a gene: 6. CDR1 is MNHEY and CDR2 is SVGAGI in the germline V gene. The CDR3 spells CASSYRGGVVYNEQFF. CDR3 sequence (DNA): TGTGCCAGCAGTTATCGCGGGGGGGTGGTCTACAATGAGCAGTTCTTC.

This chain joins TRBV18 and TRBJ1-4, with D tentatively TRBD1 (5 bases). The length of the CDR3 is 15 residues. V was clipped by 0 bases and J by 11 bases, with 16 bases between them. The germline gives CDR1 KGHSH, CDR2 LQKENI. CDR3 loop: CASSPPAGASTKLFF. The DNA of the CDR3 is TGTGCCAGCTCACCACCGGCCGGGGCGAGTACGAAACTGTTTTTT.

This clone occurred once. The J gene is TRBJ2-7, the V gene TRBV6-4, with D unclear. The CDR3 runs 11 residues. Germline V lookup: CDR1 MRHNA, CDR2 SNTAGT. Deletions cut 7 bases from V and 2 bases from J, with 6 bases between. The CDR3 spells CASTRAYEQYF. The CDR3 DNA reads TGTGCCAGCACGAGAGCCTACGAGCAGTACTTC.

This chain links TRBV7-2 with TRBJ1-1; TRBD1 matches 11 bases. The length of the CDR3 is 15 residues. Germline V gene lookup returns CDR1 SGHTA and CDR2 FQGNSA. V trimming: 1 base; J trimming: 6 bases; junction bases outside the gene matches: 4. The CDR3 sequence is CASSLDRDRGAEAFF. The CDR3 nucleotides are TGTGCCAGCAGCTTAGACCGGGACAGGGGGGCTGAAGCTTTCTTT.

This chain links TRBV5-6 with TRBJ2-7, with 14 bases lining up with TRBD2. CDR1 and CDR2 (germline): SGHDT, YYEEEE. V lost 4 bases and J lost 2; bases outside the gene matches: 8. The CDR3 totals 17 residues. The CDR3 protein is CASSLGLAGGLTYEQYF. CDR3 DNA: TGTGCCAGCAGCCTCGGACTAGCGGGGGGACTAACCTACGAGCAGTACTTC.

In its sample, this clone was seen a few times. This rearrangement joins TRBV27 to TRBJ1-2; tentatively, D is TRBD1 (5 bases). The CDR3 loop spans 15 amino acids. In germline, CDR1 is MNHEY, CDR2 SMNVEV (reference sequence). V dropped 3 bases and J dropped 6 bases, with 17 bases sitting between them. The CDR3 DNA is TGTGCCAGCAGTTTGGGGGGGACCCAGAGCCATGGCTACACCTTC. Protein product: CASSLGGTQSHGYTF.

The rearrangement uses TRBV5-1 and TRBJ2-2, with D tentatively TRBD1 or TRBD2 (5 bases each). Trimming shortened V by 0 bases and J by 6 bases, and 18 bases separated the two germline ends. Germline lookup yields CDR1 SGHRS and CDR2 YFSETQ. The CDR3 extends over 17 amino acids. The CDR3 region is CASSLVSAGTAPGELFF. CDR3 nucleotide sequence: TGCGCCAGCAGCTTGGTGAGCGCAGGGACCGCACCCGGGGAGCTGTTTTTT.

The chain combines TRBV5-5 with TRBJ1-1; no firm D call. The germline gives CDR1 SGHKS, CDR2 YYEKEE (reference sequence). The V and J ends lost 0 bases and 3 bases respectively, with 9 bases between them. The CDR3 is 14 residues long. CDR3 sequence (DNA): TGTGCCAGCAGCTTGGAGTCCGAGGACACTGAAGCTTTCTTT. As protein: CASSLESEDTEAFF.

The rearrangement uses TRBV6-5 and TRBJ2-7; TRBD1 aligns across 10 bases. The trim removed 4 bases at V and 3 bases at J, leaving 3 bases unmatched. The CDR3 loop spans 14 amino acids. From germline, CDR1 is MNHEY and CDR2 SVGAGI. The CDR3 loop reads CASSLGQGLYEQYF. CDR3 nucleotide sequence: TGTGCCAGCAGTTTGGGACAGGGGCTCTACGAGCAGTACTTC.

This chain joins TRBV21-1 and TRBJ1-3; the table's D call, TRBD1, was not checked against the DNA. TRBV21-1 is listed as a pseudogene. The CDR3 has 15 amino acids. CDR3 loop: CASSKDDRVGNTIYF. DNA for the CDR3: TGTGCCAGCAGCAAAGATGACAGGGTCGGAAACACCATATATTTT.

In nucleotides, the CDR3 is TGTGCCAGCAGCCAGAGACAGGGTATCGGCACCGGGGAGCTGTTTTTT. Translating gives CASSQRQGIGTGELFF. The genes are TRBV11-1 and TRBJ2-2; 7 bases line up with TRBD1. V was clipped by 5 bases and J by 4 bases; unmatched bases: 10. This CDR3 has 16 residues. Germline values: CDR1 SGHAT, CDR2 FQDESV (reference sequence).

This clone came up once. This chain links TRBV24-1 with TRBJ1-5, with TRBD1 matching over 8 bases. With 2 bases clipped from V and 5 bases from J, the junction kept 10 bases outside the gene matches. The CDR3 has 17 amino acids. Germline V lookup: CDR1 KGHDR, CDR2 SFDVKD. The CDR3 DNA sequence: TGTGCCACCAGTGATTCGTTAATGACAGGGGTAGATCAGCCCCAGCATTTT. It encodes CATSDSLMTGVDQPQHF.

V and J are TRBV6-2 or TRBV6-3 and TRBJ2-7; 8 nucleotides align to TRBD2. The CDR3 consists of 14 residues. CDR1 and CDR2 (germline): MNHEY, SVGEGT. The trim removed 5 bases at V and 3 bases at J, leaving 6 bases unmatched. CDR3 sequence (DNA): TGTGCCAGCAGTCCAGCGGGGGCGAACTACGAGCAGTACTTC. This translates into CASSPAGANYEQYF.

The chain combines TRBV3-1 (or the pseudogene TRBV3-2) with TRBJ1-1; possibly TRBD1 for D (5 bases). The CDR3 is 14 amino acids. The germline CDR1 and CDR2 sequences are LGHDT and YNNKEL (reference sequence). Deletions cut 5 bases from V and 1 base from J, with 11 bases between. The CDR3 spells CASSSGPTNTEAFF. Written as DNA, the CDR3 is TGTGCCAGCAGCTCGGGACCTACGAACACTGAAGCTTTCTTT.

The chain combines TRBV11-2 with TRBJ2-2, with D perhaps TRBD1 (5 bases). Trimming cost V 2 bases and J 0 bases, with 10 bases left between them. The CDR3 spans 16 residues. CDR1 and CDR2 (germline): SGHAT, FQNNGV. Here the CDR3 reads CASSLFTGANTGELFF. CDR3 DNA sequence: TGTGCCAGCAGCTTATTTACAGGCGCGAACACCGGGGAGCTGTTTTTT.

The chain carries TRBV7-2 and TRBJ1-1; possible D gene TRBD1, 5 bases. V lost 4 bases to trimming and J lost 4 bases, with 19 bases between them. The CDR3 runs to 16 residues. CDR1 and CDR2 (germline): SGHTA, FQGNSA. CDR3 DNA: TGTGCCAGCAGCTCCGGGGCCAGACGGGTTAGCACTGAAGCTTTCTTT. This gives the protein CASSSGARRVSTEAFF.

V is TRBV12-3 or TRBV12-4 and J is TRBJ2-3; D unclear. Trimming stripped 4 bases from V and 6 bases from J, with 11 bases between. The CDR3 covers 13 residues. CDR3 coding DNA: TGTGCCAGCAGTTCAATCCTGTCGGATACGCAGTATTTT. Protein sequence: CASSSILSDTQYF.

This sequence joins TRBV3-1 (or the pseudogene TRBV3-2) and TRBJ2-2; TRBD2 agrees at 8 bases. Germline V gene lookup returns CDR1 LGHDT and CDR2 YNNKEL (reference sequence). The CDR3 contains 16 residues. Unmatched junction bases numbered 2, after V lost 2 bases and J lost 0 bases. CDR3 residues: CASSQLSGANTGELFF. The CDR3 nucleotides are TGTGCCAGCAGCCAACTTAGCGGGGCGAACACCGGGGAGCTGTTTTTT.

V and J are TRBV7-3 and TRBJ1-1; 7 bases fit TRBD1. Germline-derived CDR1 and CDR2 are SGHTA and FQGTGA. The J segment lost 8 bases and the V segment lost 4 bases, leaving 7 bases of the junction unmatched. CDR3 length: 13 amino acids. CDR3: CASSSGGGVEAFF. The CDR3 DNA reads as TGTGCCAGCAGCTCAGGGGGTGGGGTGGAAGCTTTCTTT.